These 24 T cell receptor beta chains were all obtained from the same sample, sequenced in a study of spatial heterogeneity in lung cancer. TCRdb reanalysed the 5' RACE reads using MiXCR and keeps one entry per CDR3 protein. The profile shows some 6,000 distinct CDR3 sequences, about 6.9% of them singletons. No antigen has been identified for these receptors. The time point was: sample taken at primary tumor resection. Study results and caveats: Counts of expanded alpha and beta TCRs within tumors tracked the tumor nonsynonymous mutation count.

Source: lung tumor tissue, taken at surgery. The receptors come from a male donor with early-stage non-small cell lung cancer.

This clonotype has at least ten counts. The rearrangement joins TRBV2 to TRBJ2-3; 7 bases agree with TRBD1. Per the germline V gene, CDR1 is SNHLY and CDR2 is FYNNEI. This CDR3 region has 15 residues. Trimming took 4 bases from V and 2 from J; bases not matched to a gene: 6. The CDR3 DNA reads TGTGCCAGCAGTGTGACAGGGACCCACACAGATACGCAGTATTTT. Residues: CASSVTGTHTDTQYF.

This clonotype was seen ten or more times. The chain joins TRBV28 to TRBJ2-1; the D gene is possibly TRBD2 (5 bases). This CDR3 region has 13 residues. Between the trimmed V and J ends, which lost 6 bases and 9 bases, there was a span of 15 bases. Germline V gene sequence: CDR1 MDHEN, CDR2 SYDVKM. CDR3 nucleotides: TGTGCCAGCAGCCGGAAGTGGGCGGGTGAGCAGTTCTTC. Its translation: CASSRKWAGEQFF.

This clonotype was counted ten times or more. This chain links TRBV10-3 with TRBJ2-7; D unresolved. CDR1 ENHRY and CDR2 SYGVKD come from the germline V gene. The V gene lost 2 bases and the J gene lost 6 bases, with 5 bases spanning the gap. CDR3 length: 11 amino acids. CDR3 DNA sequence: TGTGCCATCAGTGAGAGAAGCGAGCAGTACTTC. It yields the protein CAISERSEQYF.

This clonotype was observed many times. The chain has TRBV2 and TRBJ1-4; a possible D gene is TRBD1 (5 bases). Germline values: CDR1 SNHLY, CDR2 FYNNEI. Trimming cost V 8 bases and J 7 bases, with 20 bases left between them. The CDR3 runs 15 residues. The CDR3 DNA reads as TGTGCCAGCCGAACCGGGGACTCCGACTTTGAAAAACTGTTTTTT. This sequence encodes CASRTGDSDFEKLFF.

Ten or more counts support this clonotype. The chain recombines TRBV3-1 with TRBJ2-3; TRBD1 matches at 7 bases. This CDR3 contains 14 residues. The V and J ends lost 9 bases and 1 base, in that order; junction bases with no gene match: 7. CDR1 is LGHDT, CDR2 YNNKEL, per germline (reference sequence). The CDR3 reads CASTPTGRTDTQYF. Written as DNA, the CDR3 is TGTGCCAGTACTCCGACAGGGCGCACAGATACGCAGTATTTT.

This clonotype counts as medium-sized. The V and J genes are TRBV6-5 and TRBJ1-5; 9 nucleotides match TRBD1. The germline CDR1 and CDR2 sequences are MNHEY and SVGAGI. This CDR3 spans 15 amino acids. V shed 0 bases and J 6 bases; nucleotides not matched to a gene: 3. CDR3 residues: CASSYSWTGVQPQHF. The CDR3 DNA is TGTGCCAGCAGTTACTCATGGACAGGGGTTCAGCCCCAGCATTTT.

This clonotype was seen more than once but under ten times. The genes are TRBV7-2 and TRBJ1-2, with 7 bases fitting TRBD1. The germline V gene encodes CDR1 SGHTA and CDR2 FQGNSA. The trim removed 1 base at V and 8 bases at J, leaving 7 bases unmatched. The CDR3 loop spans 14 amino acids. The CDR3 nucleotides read TGTGCCAGCAGCTTAGAAGGGACAGCTTACGGCTACACCTTC. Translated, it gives CASSLEGTAYGYTF.

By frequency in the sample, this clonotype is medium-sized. The DNA of the CDR3 is TGTGCCAGCACTTTGTGGGGTCAGGGGGCTGAGCAGTTCTTC. Translated, it gives CASTLWGQGAEQFF. The V gene is TRBV6-2 or TRBV6-3, the J gene TRBJ2-1, with 8 bases identical to TRBD1. J was trimmed by 9 bases and V by 7 bases; bases with no gene match: 11. The germline V gene has CDR1 MNHEY and CDR2 SVGEGT. CDR3 size: 14 residues.

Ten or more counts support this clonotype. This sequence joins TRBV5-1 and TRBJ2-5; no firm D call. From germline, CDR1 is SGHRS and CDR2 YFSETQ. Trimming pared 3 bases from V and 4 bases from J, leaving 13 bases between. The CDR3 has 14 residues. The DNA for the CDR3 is TGCGCCAGCAGCTCGGGCCAGGTGGGAGAGACCCAGTACTTC. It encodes CASSSGQVGETQYF.

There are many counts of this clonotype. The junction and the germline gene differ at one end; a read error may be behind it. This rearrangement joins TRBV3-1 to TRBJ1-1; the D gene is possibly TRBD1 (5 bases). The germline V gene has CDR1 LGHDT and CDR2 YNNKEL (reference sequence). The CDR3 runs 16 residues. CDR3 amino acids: CASSQRSREGNNEAFF. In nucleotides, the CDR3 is TGTGCCAGCAGCCAACGGTCCAGGGAGGGCAACAATGAAGCTTTCTTT.

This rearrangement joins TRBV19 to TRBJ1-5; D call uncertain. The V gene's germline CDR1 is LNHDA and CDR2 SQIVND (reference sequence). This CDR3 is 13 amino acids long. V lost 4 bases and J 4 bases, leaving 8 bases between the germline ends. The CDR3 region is CASSRRGNQPQHF. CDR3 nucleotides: TGTGCCAGTAGTAGGAGAGGGAATCAGCCCCAGCATTTT.

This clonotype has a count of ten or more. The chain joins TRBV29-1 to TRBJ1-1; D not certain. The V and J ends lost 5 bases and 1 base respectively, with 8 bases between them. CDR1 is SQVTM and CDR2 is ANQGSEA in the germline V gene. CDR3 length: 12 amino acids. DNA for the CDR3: TGCAGCGTTCATACTCCGAACACTGAAGCTTTCTTT. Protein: CSVHTPNTEAFF.

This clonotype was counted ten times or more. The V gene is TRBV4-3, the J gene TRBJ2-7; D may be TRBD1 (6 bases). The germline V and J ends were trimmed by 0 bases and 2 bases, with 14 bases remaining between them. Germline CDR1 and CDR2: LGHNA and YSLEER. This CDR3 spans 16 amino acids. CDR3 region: CASSQDNSGDTYEQYF. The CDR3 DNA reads TGCGCCAGCAGCCAAGATAATTCAGGGGATACCTACGAGCAGTACTTC.

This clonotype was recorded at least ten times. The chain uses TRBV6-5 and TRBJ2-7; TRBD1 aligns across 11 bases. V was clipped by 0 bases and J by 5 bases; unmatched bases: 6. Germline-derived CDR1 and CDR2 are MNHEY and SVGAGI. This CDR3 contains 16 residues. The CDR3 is CASSYSFRTGGHEQYF. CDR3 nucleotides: TGTGCCAGCAGTTACTCATTCCGGACAGGGGGCCACGAGCAGTACTTC.

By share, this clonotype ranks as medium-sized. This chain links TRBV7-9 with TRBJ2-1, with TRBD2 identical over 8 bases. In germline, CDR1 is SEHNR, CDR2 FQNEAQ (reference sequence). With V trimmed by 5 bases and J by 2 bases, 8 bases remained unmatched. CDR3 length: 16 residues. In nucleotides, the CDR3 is TGTGCCAGCAGCCCGGGTAGCGGGGCGACCTACAATGAGCAGTTCTTC. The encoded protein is CASSPGSGATYNEQFF.

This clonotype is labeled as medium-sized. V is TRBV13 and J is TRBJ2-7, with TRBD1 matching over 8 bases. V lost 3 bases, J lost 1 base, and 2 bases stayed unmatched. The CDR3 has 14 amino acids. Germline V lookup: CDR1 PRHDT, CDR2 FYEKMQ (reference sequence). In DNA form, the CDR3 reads TGTGCCAGCAGCTTCGGACAGGGATCCTACGAGCAGTACTTC. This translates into CASSFGQGSYEQYF.

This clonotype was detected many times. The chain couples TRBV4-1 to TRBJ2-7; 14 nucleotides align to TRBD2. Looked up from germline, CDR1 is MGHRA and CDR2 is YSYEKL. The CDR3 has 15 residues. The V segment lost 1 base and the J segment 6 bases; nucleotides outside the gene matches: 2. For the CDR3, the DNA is TGCGCCAGCAGCCAAGGACTAGCGGGGGGGCGCGAGCAGTACTTC. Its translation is CASSQGLAGGREQYF.

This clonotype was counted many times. The CDR3 bases are TGTGCCAGCAGTGAAACAGGGGGGAAGAACGAGCAGTACTTC. Translation: CASSETGGKNEQYF. The chain uses TRBV12-3 or TRBV12-4 and TRBJ2-7, with 8 bases that match TRBD1. This CDR3 spans 14 amino acids. With V trimmed by 5 bases and J by 5 bases, 8 bases remained unmatched.

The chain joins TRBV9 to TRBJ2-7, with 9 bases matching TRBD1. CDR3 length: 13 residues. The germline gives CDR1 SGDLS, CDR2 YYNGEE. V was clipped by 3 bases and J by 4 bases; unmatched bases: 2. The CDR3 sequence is CASSAGTGYEQYF. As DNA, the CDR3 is TGTGCCAGCAGCGCCGGGACAGGGTACGAGCAGTACTTC.

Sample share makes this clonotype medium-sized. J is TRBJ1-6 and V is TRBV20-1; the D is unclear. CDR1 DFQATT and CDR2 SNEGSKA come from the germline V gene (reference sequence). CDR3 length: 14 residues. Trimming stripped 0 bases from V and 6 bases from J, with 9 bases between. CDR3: CSARDLGSNSPLHF. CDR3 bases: TGCAGTGCTAGAGATCTAGGGAGTAATTCACCCCTCCACTTT.

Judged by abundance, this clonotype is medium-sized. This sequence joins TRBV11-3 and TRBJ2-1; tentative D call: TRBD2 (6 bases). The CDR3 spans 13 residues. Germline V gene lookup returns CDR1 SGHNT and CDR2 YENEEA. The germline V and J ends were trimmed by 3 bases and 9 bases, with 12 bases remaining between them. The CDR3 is CASSFISGGEQFF. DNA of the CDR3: TGTGCCAGCAGCTTCATCTCCGGGGGTGAGCAGTTCTTC.

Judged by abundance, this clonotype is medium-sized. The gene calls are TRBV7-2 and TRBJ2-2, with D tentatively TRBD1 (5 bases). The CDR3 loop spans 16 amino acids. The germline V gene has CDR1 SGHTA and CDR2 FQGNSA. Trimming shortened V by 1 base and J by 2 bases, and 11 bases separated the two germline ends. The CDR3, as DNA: TGTGCCAGCAGCTTAGTGGGGCCCCGAAACACCGGGGAGCTGTTTTTT. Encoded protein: CASSLVGPRNTGELFF.

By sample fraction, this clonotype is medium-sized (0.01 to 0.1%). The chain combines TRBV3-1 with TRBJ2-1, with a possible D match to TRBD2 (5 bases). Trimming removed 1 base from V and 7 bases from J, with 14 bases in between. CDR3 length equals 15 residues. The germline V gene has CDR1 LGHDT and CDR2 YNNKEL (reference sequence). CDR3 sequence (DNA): TGTGCCAGCAGCCAAGGGAGCGGAAGGACTAATGAGCAGTTCTTC. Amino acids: CASSQGSGRTNEQFF.

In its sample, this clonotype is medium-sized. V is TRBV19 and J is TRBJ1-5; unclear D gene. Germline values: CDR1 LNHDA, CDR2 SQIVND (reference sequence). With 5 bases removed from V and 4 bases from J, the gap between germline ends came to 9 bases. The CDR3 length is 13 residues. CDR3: CASSSTPNQPQHF. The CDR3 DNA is TGTGCCAGTAGTTCGACACCTAATCAGCCCCAGCATTTT.